Each of the 10 T cell receptor beta chains below was sequenced from the same sample in a study of cytomegalovirus exposure and HLA in healthy donors (dated by TCRdb to 2016 to 2017). The library was prepared using the immunoSEQ multiplex PCR assay. TCRdb took this table from immuneACCESS and kept in-frame rearrangements with V and J called. Such tables lack part of the clones; where checked against another copy, unresolved V genes explain under half of the gap, and the rest is unexplained. Recorded for this sample are around 250,000 clones; 85% to 90% of them occurred a single time. Clones ranked in the top ten supply under 0.4% of the sample. Sequencing input: PBMCs. The receptors originated from a woman younger than 30 in good health and CMV-seronegative.

The rearrangement uses TRBV20-1 and TRBJ2-1; D is ambiguous. This CDR3 is built from 11 residues. V lost 6 bases and J 6 bases, leaving 9 bases between the germline ends. Germline CDR1 and CDR2: DFQATT and SNEGSKA (reference sequence). The CDR3, as DNA: TGCAGTGCAGAAACCGGCAATGAGCAGTTCTTC. Translating it yields CSAETGNEQFF.

DNA for the CDR3: TGTGCCATCAGGGATGGGACTAGCGGGGGCACCGGGGAGCTGTTTTTT. This codes for CAIRDGTSGGTGELFF. The chain employs TRBV10-3 and TRBJ2-2, with TRBD2 matching 14 bases. J was trimmed by 4 bases and V by 6 bases; bases with no gene match: 4. CDR1 and CDR2 from the germline V gene are ENHRY and SYGVKD. This CDR3 spans 16 amino acids.

This rearrangement joins TRBV11-3 to TRBJ2-3, with D hard to call. This CDR3 contains 13 residues. Germline loops: CDR1 SGHNT, CDR2 YENEEA. Trimming shortened V by 1 base and J by 2 bases, and 4 bases separated the two germline ends. Here the CDR3 DNA reads TGTGCCAGCAGCTTAGGACTCACAGATACGCAGTATTTT. Encoded protein: CASSLGLTDTQYF.

V and J are TRBV11-2 and TRBJ1-6, with D unclear. The CDR3 is made up of 14 amino acids. Trimming cost V 5 bases and J 10 bases, with 15 bases left between them. The germline CDR1 and CDR2 sequences are SGHAT and FQNNGV. The CDR3 DNA reads as TGTGCCAGCAGCCCATACCTCGAGGGATCACCCCTCCACTTT. Its protein is CASSPYLEGSPLHF.

The chain couples TRBV5-1 to TRBJ1-4; 9 bases align to TRBD1. The V and J ends lost 0 bases and 5 bases, in that order; junction bases with no gene match: 5. The CDR3 spans 16 residues. Germline V gives CDR1 SGHRS, CDR2 YFSETQ. CDR3 DNA sequence: TGCGCCAGCAGCTTGGGGGACAGGGAAGGAAATGAAAAACTGTTTTTT. It encodes CASSLGDREGNEKLFF. Combining the CDR3 with reference TRBV5-1 and TRBJ1-4 gives the whole variable domain KAGVTQTPRYLIKTRGQQVTLSCSPISGHRSVSWYQQTPGQGLQFLFEYFSETQRNKGNFPGRFSGRQFSNSRSEMNVSTLELGDSALYLCASSLGDREGNEKLFFGSGTQLSVL.

This clone was observed a few times. This chain joins TRBV7-9 and TRBJ1-6; unclear D gene. Germline V lookup: CDR1 SEHNR, CDR2 FQNEAQ (reference sequence). The CDR3 sequence is 12 residues long. Trimming shortened V by 5 bases and J by 13 bases, and 12 bases separated the two germline ends. Here the CDR3 reads CASSPRGGPLHF. As DNA, the CDR3 is TGTGCCAGCAGCCCACGAGGAGGGCCCCTCCACTTT. Full variable domain (remainder filled in from reference TRBV7-9 and TRBJ1-6): DTGVSQNPRHKITKRGQNVTFRCDPISEHNRLYWYRQTLGQGPEFLTYFQNEAQLEKSRLLSDRFSAERPKGSFSTLEIQRTEQGDSAMYLCASSPRGGPLHFGNGTRLTVT.

This CDR3 is CASSFWGPLRATNEKLFF. As DNA, the CDR3 is TGTGCCAGCAGTTTTTGGGGGCCGTTAAGAGCAACTAATGAAAAACTGTTTTTT. The chain couples TRBV27 to TRBJ1-4; maybe TRBD1 (6 bases). This CDR3 is 18 amino acids long. CDR1 and CDR2 (germline): MNHEY, SMNVEV (reference sequence). Trimming left V 3 bases short and J 0 bases short, with 17 bases between.

The CDR3 region has the DNA TGTGCCACCAGCAGAGCGGCGGCAGCCAATACGCAGTATTTT. It translates to CATSRAAAANTQYF. The rearrangement uses TRBV15 and TRBJ2-3; D not certain. The CDR3 runs 14 residues. Germline values: CDR1 LNHNV, CDR2 YYDKDF (reference sequence). V shed 1 base and J shed 7 bases, with 12 bases lying between them.

The chain recombines TRBV11-2 with TRBJ2-7, with D possibly being TRBD1 (5 bases). V lost 7 bases to trimming and J lost 4 bases, with 11 bases between them. Germline loops: CDR1 SGHAT, CDR2 FQNNGV. This CDR3 spans 12 amino acids. For the CDR3, the DNA is TGTGCCAGCAATAGGGGTGTGTACGAGCAGTACTTC. It encodes CASNRGVYEQYF. The whole variable domain, filled in from reference TRBV11-2 and TRBJ2-7, reads EAGVAQSPRYKIIEKRQSVAFWCNPISGHATLYWYQQILGQGPKLLIQFQNNGVVDDSQLPKDRFSAERLKGVDSTLKIQPAKLEDSAVYLCASNRGVYEQYFGPGTRLTVT.

V gene TRBV7-9 combines with J gene TRBJ2-2; D might be TRBD1 (5 bases). V lost 2 bases, J lost 1 base, and 11 bases lay in between. CDR1 SEHNR and CDR2 FQNEAQ come from the germline V gene (reference sequence). This CDR3 spans 16 amino acids. CDR3 sequence (DNA): TGTGCCAGCAGCTTATCACGGCAGGGGAACACCGGGGAGCTGTTTTTT. Translated: CASSLSRQGNTGELFF.